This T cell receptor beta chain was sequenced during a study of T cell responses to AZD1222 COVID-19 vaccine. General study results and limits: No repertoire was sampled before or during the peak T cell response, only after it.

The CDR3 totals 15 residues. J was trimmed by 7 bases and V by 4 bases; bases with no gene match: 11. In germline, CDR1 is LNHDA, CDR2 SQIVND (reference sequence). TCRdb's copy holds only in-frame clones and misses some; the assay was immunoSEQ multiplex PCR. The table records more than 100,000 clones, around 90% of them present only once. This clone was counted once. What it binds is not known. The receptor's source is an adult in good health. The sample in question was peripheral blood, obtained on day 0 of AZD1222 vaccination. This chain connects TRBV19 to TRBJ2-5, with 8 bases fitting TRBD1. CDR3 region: CASSTRTGYPGTQYF. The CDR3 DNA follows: TGTGCCAGTAGTACCCGGACAGGGTATCCGGGGACCCAGTACTTC. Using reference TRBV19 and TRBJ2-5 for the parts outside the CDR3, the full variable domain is DGGITQSPKYLFRKEGQNVTLSCEQNLNHDAMYWYRQDPGQGLRLIYYSQIVNDFQKGDIAEGYSVSREKKESFPLTVTSAQKNPTAFYLCASSTRTGYPGTQYFGPGTRLLVL.